This T cell receptor beta chain emerged from a study of blood T cell repertoires in COVID-19. The wider study: Samples of COVID-19 (acute and convalescent) were obtained from the United States, Italy and Spain.

This CDR3 spans 16 amino acids. Germline V gene data show CDR1 as SGHVS and CDR2 as FQNEAQ. The J segment lost 2 bases and the V segment lost 2 bases, leaving 6 bases of the junction unmatched. This clone has only a few counts. Using immunoSEQ multiplex PCR, the repertoire was profiled, and TCRdb retains in-frame clones only, with some absent. This table holds approximately 270,000 clones, roughly nine tenths found once. This sequence joins TRBV7-8 and TRBJ1-2; TRBD1 matches 9 bases. The receptor's source is a man aged 45-65 years with acute or convalescent COVID-19. The sequenced material came from peripheral blood. The CDR3 region is CASSLSLGQGNYGYTF. The DNA of the CDR3 is TGTGCCAGCAGCTTAAGCTTGGGACAGGGAAACTATGGCTACACCTTC.